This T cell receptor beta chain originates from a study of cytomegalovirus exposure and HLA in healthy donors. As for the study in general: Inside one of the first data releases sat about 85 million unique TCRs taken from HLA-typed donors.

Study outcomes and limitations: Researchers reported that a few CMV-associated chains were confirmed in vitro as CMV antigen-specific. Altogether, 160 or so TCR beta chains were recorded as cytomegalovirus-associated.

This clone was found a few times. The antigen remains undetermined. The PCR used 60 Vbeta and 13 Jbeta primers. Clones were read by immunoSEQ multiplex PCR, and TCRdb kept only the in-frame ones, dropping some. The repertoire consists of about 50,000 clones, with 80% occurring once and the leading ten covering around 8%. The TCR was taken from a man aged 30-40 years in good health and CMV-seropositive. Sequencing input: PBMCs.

In nucleotides, the CDR3 is TGTGCCAGCAGTGGGGACAGCGGCTCTGGCTACACCTTC. Its translation is CASSGDSGSGYTF. The chain recombines TRBV2 with TRBJ1-2; 7 nucleotides match TRBD1. J lost 7 bases, V lost 4 bases, and 6 bases had no gene match. This CDR3 comprises 13 residues. Germline CDR1 is SNHLY and CDR2 is FYNNEI.